Listed below are T cell receptor beta chains from one sample, sequenced in a study of T cells after posttransplantation cyclophosphamide. Data came from immunoSEQ multiplex PCR; TCRdb stores just in-frame clones and leaves some out. The sample was found to contain under 25,000 clones, and every one recurs. Sequencing was performed on PBMCs. All receptors derive from a woman aged 60-75 years in good health, CMV-negative, and a related stem cell transplant donor. Both conserved end residues are part of each CDR3. A D gene is named only where the DNA matches it firmly. Expanded clones get a size class; other rows say once, few or many, or leave the size out.

j_gene | d_gene | v_gene | abundance | CDR3aa | CDR3nt
TRBJ1-6 | NA | TRBV6-1 | many | CASSTQTALGLLHF | TGTGCCAGCAGTACCCAGACAGCCCTCGGCCTCCTCCACTTT
TRBJ1-2 | NA | TRBV5-6 | many | CASSLPGTRMRGYTF | TGTGCCAGCAGCTTGCCCGGGACAAGGATGAGGGGCTACACCTTC
TRBJ2-7 | TRBD2 | TRBV28 | many | CASSLRRVAGAYEQYF | TGTGCCAGCAGTCTTCGTCGGGTAGCGGGAGCCTACGAGCAGTACTTC
TRBJ1-2 | NA | TRBV6-1 | many | CASSETPAGADGYTF | TGTGCCAGCAGTGAAACCCCTGCAGGGGCGGATGGCTACACCTTC
TRBJ2-6 | NA | TRBV30 | few | CAWSVIGKGSLSGANVLTF | TGTGCCTGGAGTGTAATAGGGAAGGGGTCCCTCTCTGGGGCCAACGTCCTGACTTTC
TRBJ2-1 | TRBD2 | TRBV5-1 | NA | CASSPGPLAGAGNEQFF | TGCGCCAGCAGCCCCGGACCACTAGCGGGGGCCGGGAATGAGCAGTTCTTC
TRBJ1-4 | NA | TRBV5-4 | many | CASSLSSGINEKLFF | TGTGCCAGCAGCTTGAGTTCGGGGATTAATGAAAAACTGTTTTTT
TRBJ1-4 | TRBD1 | TRBV7-2 | few | CASSPGQGGLFF | TGTGCCAGCAGCCCCGGACAGGGCGGACTGTTTTTT
TRBJ2-7 | TRBD1 | TRBV6-1 | few | CASREDRGRRYEQYF | TGTGCCAGCAGGGAGGACAGGGGGAGGAGGTACGAGCAGTACTTC
TRBJ1-2 | TRBD1 | TRBV12-5 | many | CASGLIQGAGYGYTF | TGTGCTAGTGGTTTGATCCAGGGGGCAGGCTATGGCTACACCTTC
TRBJ2-1 | TRBD1 | TRBV9 | many | CASSVSGQDYNEQFF | TGTGCCAGCAGCGTATCTGGACAGGATTACAATGAGCAGTTCTTC
TRBJ2-7 | NA | TRBV6-5 | many | CASTPGQSYEQYF | TGTGCCAGCACCCCCGGACAGTCCTACGAGCAGTACTTC
TRBJ1-2 | NA | TRBV18 | many | CASSYLGGPMGYTF | TGTGCCAGCTCATACCTCGGAGGGCCTATGGGCTACACCTTC
TRBJ1-6 | NA | TRBV19 | many | CASSIRGFGSPLHF | TGTGCCAGTAGTATAAGGGGTTTTGGTTCACCCCTCCACTTT
TRBJ2-7 | NA | TRBV4-2 | many | CASSPAREPSYEQYF | TGTGCCAGCAGCCCTGCTCGAGAACCCTCCTACGAGCAGTACTTC
TRBJ1-1 | NA | TRBV5-1 | many | CASRDIYDTEAFF | TGCGCCAGCAGAGACATCTACGACACTGAAGCTTTCTTT
TRBJ2-1 | NA | TRBV11-3 | NA | CASSLEGAWGNEQFF | TGTGCCAGCAGCTTAGAGGGGGCGTGGGGGAATGAGCAGTTCTTC
TRBJ2-1 | TRBD2 | TRBV7-3 | many | CASSLGRAKGDEQFF | TGTGCCAGCAGCTTGGGGAGGGCGAAGGGTGATGAGCAGTTCTTC
TRBJ1-1 | NA | TRBV5-6 | many | CASSALLNTEAFF | TGTGCCAGCAGCGCACTGCTGAACACTGAAGCTTTCTTT
TRBJ2-5 | NA | TRBV5-1 | NA | CASSSQGQETQYF | TGCGCCAGCAGCTCACAGGGCCAAGAGACCCAGTACTTC
TRBJ2-5 | NA | TRBV5-1 | few | CASSLAGTPQETQYF | TGCGCCAGCAGCTTGGCCGGGACACCCCAAGAGACCCAGTACTTC
TRBJ2-1 | NA | TRBV6-4 | many | CASSEKGESYNEQFF | TGTGCCAGCAGTGAAAAGGGGGAATCCTACAATGAGCAGTTCTTC
TRBJ2-7 | TRBD2 | TRBV28 | many | CASSLRLAVTAYEQYF | TGTGCCAGCAGTCTCCGACTAGCCGTTACTGCCTACGAGCAGTACTTC
TRBJ2-6 | NA | TRBV6-5 | many | CASSYGATGANVLTF | TGTGCCAGCAGTTACGGGGCCACTGGGGCCAACGTCCTGACTTTC
TRBJ1-2 | TRBD1 | TRBV5-1 | many | CASSWDRGNGYTF | TGCGCCAGCAGCTGGGACAGGGGAAATGGCTACACCTTC
TRBJ2-1 | NA | TRBV7-7 | many | CASSPTVGGEQFF | TGTGCCAGCAGCCCCACGGTCGGGGGAGAGCAGTTCTTC
TRBJ1-2 | NA | TRBV7-9 | many | CASSPGRTLYGYTF | TGTGCCAGCAGCCCAGGACGGACTCTCTATGGCTACACCTTC
TRBJ1-1 | NA | TRBV28 | many | CASSFGGNTEAFF | TGTGCCAGCAGTTTCGGCGGGAACACTGAAGCTTTCTTT
TRBJ2-2 | NA | TRBV13 | NA | CASIDRDRLLNTGELFF | TGTGCCAGCATCGATAGAGACAGACTCTTGAACACCGGGGAGCTGTTTTTT
TRBJ1-5 | TRBD1 | TRBV5-3 | many | CARSLVGTESNQPQHF | TGTGCCAGAAGCTTGGTCGGGACAGAGAGCAATCAGCCCCAGCATTTT
TRBJ2-7 | TRBD2 | TRBV2 | many | CASSDIGGLAGGKHEQYF | TGTGCCAGCAGTGACATCGGAGGCCTAGCGGGAGGAAAGCACGAGCAGTACTTC
TRBJ2-1 | NA | TRBV4-3 | many | CASSQGNSGYNEQFF | TGCGCCAGCAGCCAAGGTAATAGCGGTTACAATGAGCAGTTCTTC
TRBJ2-7 | TRBD2 | TRBV27 | many | CASTPGGRVPYEQYF | TGTGCCAGCACCCCGGGGGGGCGTGTGCCCTACGAGCAGTACTTC
TRBJ1-1 | NA | TRBV28 | many | CASSLTPGGNTEAFF | TGTGCCAGCAGTTTGACCCCGGGAGGGAACACTGAAGCTTTCTTT
TRBJ2-1 | NA | TRBV11-2 | many | CASSPSGTGEFF | TGTGCCAGCAGCCCCTCCGGGACTGGGGAGTTCTTC
TRBJ1-4 | TRBD1 | TRBV5-1 | many | CASSQTGQGLTNEKLFF | TGCGCCAGCAGCCAAACGGGACAGGGGTTAACTAATGAAAAACTGTTTTTT
TRBJ2-7 | TRBD2 | TRBV5-8 | NA | CARRGSGGYEQYF | TGTGCCCGCCGTGGCAGCGGGGGCTACGAGCAGTACTTC
TRBJ1-5 | NA | TRBV6-5 | many | CASSASRMEVPQHF | TGTGCCAGCAGTGCCAGCCGGATGGAGGTACCCCAGCATTTT
TRBJ2-1 | NA | TRBV7-8 | many | CASSLGQPGYNEQFF | TGTGCCAGCAGCTTAGGACAGCCCGGCTACAATGAGCAGTTCTTC
TRBJ2-5 | NA | TRBV7-9 | many | CASSLVGIQETQYF | TGTGCCAGCAGCTTAGTCGGGATTCAAGAGACCCAGTACTTC
TRBJ1-1 | TRBD1 | TRBV25-1 | few | CASRRQGTEAFF | TGTGCCAGCAGGAGACAGGGCACTGAAGCTTTCTTT
TRBJ2-1 | NA | TRBV4-1 | many | CASSQGLYIYNEQFF | TGCGCCAGCAGCCAAGGCCTTTACATCTACAATGAGCAGTTCTTC
TRBJ2-1 | TRBD1 | TRBV9 | many | CASSPRQGLTNEQFF | TGTGCCAGCAGCCCCCGACAGGGTCTTACGAATGAGCAGTTCTTC
TRBJ1-1 | NA | TRBV19 | many | CAGSRQNTEAFF | TGTGCCGGTAGTCGACAGAACACTGAAGCTTTCTTT
TRBJ2-1 | NA | TRBV19 | many | CASTQTPQGGVHEQFF | TGTGCCAGTACCCAGACCCCGCAGGGTGGCGTCCATGAGCAGTTCTTC
TRBJ2-5 | NA | TRBV27 | NA | CASAPYAQYQETQYF | TGTGCCAGCGCCCCTTACGCCCAGTACCAAGAGACCCAGTACTTC
TRBJ1-5 | NA | TRBV5-1 | many | CASSLGVGGSNQPQHF | TGCGCCAGCAGCTTGGGAGTTGGGGGGAGCAATCAGCCCCAGCATTTT
TRBJ2-2 | NA | TRBV5-1 | many | CASSAGLLNTGELFF | TGCGCCAGCAGCGCCGGACTTTTGAACACCGGGGAGCTGTTTTTT
TRBJ2-3 | NA | TRBV5-4 | many | CASSLSTSTDTQYF | TGTGCCAGCAGCTTGTCTACTAGCACAGATACGCAGTATTTT